This T cell receptor beta chain was sequenced for a study of T cells in Graves' hyperthyroidism and ophthalmopathy. For the study at large: The blood sample was taken at first diagnosis, before treatment began. Study conclusions and caveats: Peripheral blood also featured most of the thyroid clonotypes expanded above 0.001.

The CDR3 runs 14 residues. V was trimmed by 2 bases and J by 9 bases, leaving 15 bases between them. Germline values: CDR1 SGDLS, CDR2 YYNGEE. This clonotype has ten or more counts. As yet, its antigen is unknown. Exclusion of patients followed from uncontrolled infection, other autoimmune disease, pregnancy or lactation. The blood specimen was taken at initial hyperthyroidism diagnosis, before any ophthalmopathy symptoms. TCR beta CDR3 regions were amplified from RNA transcripts. In the first-round RT-PCR of the TCR CDR3, the HTBI primer set was used. MiXCR, applied by TCRdb to the multiplex PCR reads, yields one record per CDR3 protein. The profile covers a few hundred thousand distinct CDR3 sequences, with about 14% appearing a single time and roughly 15% taken by the ten largest.

The sample consisted of blood. The V and J genes are TRBV9 and TRBJ2-1; D gene ambiguous. The TCR was taken from a woman aged 40 to 50 with Graves' hyperthyroidism that later progressed to Graves' ophthalmopathy. The CDR3 DNA reads as TGTGCCAGCAGCGTGGACGGGTCGTTTGTTGAGCAGTTCTTC. It codes for CASSVDGSFVEQFF.